The T cell receptor (beta chain) under discussion was sequenced for a study of blood T cell repertoires in COVID-19. Background on the study: Specimens from acute and convalescent COVID-19 originated in the United States, Italy and Spain. PBMCs, B-cell-depleted T cells, or T cells provided the cDNA or gDNA that made up the material.

Per the original data handling: Cell counts per sample came from amplifying reference gene primers. The method was immunoSEQ multiplex PCR; TCRdb's version includes in-frame clones alone and lacks a portion of them. V, J and clone size derive from that table, while D and trimming were established from the DNA sequence. The sample lists roughly 70,000 clones, around 90% seen once, with 5.5% to 8.5% in the top ten. V trimming: 0 bases; J trimming: 6 bases; junction bases outside the gene matches: 8. The CDR3 spans 16 residues. Germline lookup yields CDR1 SGHTA and CDR2 FQGNSA. The rearrangement uses TRBV7-2 and TRBJ2-7, with 10 bases aligning to TRBD2. The sequencing input was peripheral blood. The clonotype was recovered from a woman older than 75 with active COVID-19. The chain's CDR3 is CASSLAGASGSFEQYF. CDR3 nucleotides: TGTGCCAGCAGCTTAGCGGGGGCTAGCGGGAGTTTCGAGCAGTACTTC.